This record concerns one T cell receptor (beta chain) sequence. The antigen this receptor binds is unknown. Within one base of it there is no much larger clone, and no base qualities were kept. As encoded in the germline V gene, CDR1 is MNHNS while CDR2 is SASEGT. The V end gives up 8 bases and the J end 4 bases, leaving 8 bases in the junction not matched to a gene. From its cysteine to its phenylalanine, the CDR3 spans 14 amino acids. The entry retains the CDR3 DNA only, 42 bases that are in frame from base 1. The sample comes from a study of PD-1 blockade in classical Hodgkin lymphoma (TCRdb year 2020). Concerning the study at large: Nivolumab dosing was 3 mg/kg intravenously every 2 weeks, continuing until either disease progression or unacceptable toxicity. To define a peripheral blood immune signature of response to PD-1 blockade in classical Hodgkin lymphoma, the study combined TCR beta sequencing with CyTOF. Overall study results and their limits: The study covered only a single clinical trial cohort, and the causes of the repertoire differences, possibly disease activity or prior therapy, were still not defined. Lower diversity was seen in patients whose nivolumab began less than 1 year after ASCT, and these patients were left out of later analyses so that immune reconstitution would not confound the results. Trial patients with a complete response had baseline diversity similar to that of newly diagnosed patients, while partial responders and progressors had significantly lower diversity. Baseline TCR diversity was reported to be lower in newly diagnosed patients than in healthy donors and to be lower still in relapsed/refractory patients. A significant rise by C4D1 was seen in CD4+ but not CD8+ TCR diversity (p=0.0027 vs p=0.16), with the rise being most apparent in complete responders (p=0.02).

Genomic DNA was isolated using the Qiagen DNeasy kit from unsorted PBMCs as well as from negatively selected CD4+ and CD8+ fractions. TCR beta CDR3 regions were amplified by immunoSEQ multiplex PCR using primers annealing to V and J segments. A synthetic immune receptor repertoire was used to minimize amplification bias, and remaining bias was computationally removed after sequencing. Concerning the study's data processing: Repertoire diversity was quantified as the Shannon entropy index using custom Python scripts. Unsorted, CD4+ and CD8+ repertoires were analyzed separately, except in combined analyses where CD4+ and CD8+ sequences were merged in silico. Clonal expansion was defined as at least a 2-fold frequency increase after treatment relative to C1D1, with a pseudocount of 0.5 for undetected baseline clones. Singleton clones were defined as clones with 0 or 1 copy at C1D1, and non-singleton clones were defined as clones with 2 or more copies. Clones expanded in unsorted samples were assigned a CD4+, CD8+ or unknown annotation through matching of protein sequences in sorted samples from the same patient. Diversity changes from C1D1 to C4D1 were tested in paired samples using Wilcoxon tests. TCRdb provides this immuneACCESS table in a form limited to in-frame rearrangements. Some clones are lacking; in checked studies, under half of them reflect an unresolved V gene, and why the rest are absent is not known. That table supplies the V and J calls and clone size; D and trimming were determined from the DNA. Recorded for this sample are about 94,000 clones; about 88% of them occurred a single time. In total, the top ten clones hold over 8.5% of the sample.

The time point label for this specimen denotes: cycle 2 day 1 (C2D1) of nivolumab. Every trial patient had relapsed after autologous stem cell transplantation, and cohorts A, B and C differed in prior brentuximab vedotin exposure. The trial cohort was composed of about 60 patients with relapsed/refractory classical Hodgkin lymphoma, for whom complete response, partial response or progressive disease was recorded as best overall response. In the multi-cohort phase II CheckMate 205 trial, trial patients received single-agent nivolumab. Best overall response was determined by an independent review committee according to the 2007 International Working Group response criteria. PBMCs from the trial were collected at three points: immediately before nivolumab initiation (C1D1), and during therapy at cycle 2 day 1 and cycle 4 day 1. Peripheral blood was collected in 8 mL Vacutainer Cell Preparation Tubes, from which PBMCs were isolated by centrifugation and then cryopreserved.

The chain was built from TRBV6-1 and TRBJ1-1; 9 bases in the middle match TRBD1. The sequenced sample was peripheral blood mononuclear cells (PBMCs), obtained before the second cycle of nivolumab. The sequence was collected from a human donor with classical Hodgkin lymphoma. CDR3 region: CASGRGQGTTEAFF. In nucleotides, the sequence is TGTGCCAGCGGTAGAGGACAGGGGACCACTGAAGCTTTCTTT.